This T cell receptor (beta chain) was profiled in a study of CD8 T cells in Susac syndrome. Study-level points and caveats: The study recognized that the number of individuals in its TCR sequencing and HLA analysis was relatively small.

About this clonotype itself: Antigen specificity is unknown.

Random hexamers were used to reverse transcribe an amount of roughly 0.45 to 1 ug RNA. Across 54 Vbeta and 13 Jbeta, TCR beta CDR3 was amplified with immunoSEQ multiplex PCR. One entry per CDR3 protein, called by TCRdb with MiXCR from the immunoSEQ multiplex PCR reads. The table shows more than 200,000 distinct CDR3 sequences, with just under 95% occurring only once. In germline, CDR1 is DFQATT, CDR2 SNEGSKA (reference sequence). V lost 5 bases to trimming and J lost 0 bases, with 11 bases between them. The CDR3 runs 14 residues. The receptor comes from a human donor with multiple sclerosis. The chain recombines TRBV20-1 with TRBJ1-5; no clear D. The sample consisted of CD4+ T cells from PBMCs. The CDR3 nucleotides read TGCAGTGCTCTGAGGCAATATAGCAATCAGCCCCAGCATTTT. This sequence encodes CSALRQYSNQPQHF.